This passage covers 15 T cell receptor beta chains from one sample sequenced in a study of breast tumors, draining lymph nodes, adjacent tissues. TCRdb reanalysed the multiplex PCR reads using MiXCR and keeps one entry per CDR3 protein. The table has tens of thousands of distinct CDR3 sequences, roughly two thirds seen once; the top ten hold approximately 20%. Sequencing was performed on breast tumor tissue. These receptors were collected from a female donor with breast cancer. Some clones in this sample may be carry-over from other donors' samples.

The chain combines TRBV7-2 with TRBJ2-5; D uncertain. The CDR3 extends over 13 amino acids. Germline CDR1 reads SGHTA; CDR2 reads FQGNSA. V lost 3 bases and J 1 base, leaving 6 bases between the germline ends. CDR3 protein: CASSFGGQETQYF. The CDR3 region has the DNA TGTGCCAGCAGCTTCGGCGGCCAAGAGACCCAGTACTTC.

The chain is built from TRBV6-5 and TRBJ1-3, with 10 bases aligning to TRBD1. Germline V gene data show CDR1 as MNHEY and CDR2 as SVGAGI. The CDR3 spans 13 residues. Unmatched junction bases numbered 5, after V lost 6 bases and J lost 9 bases. CDR3 loop: CASSLGQGGTIYF. Written as DNA, the CDR3 is TGTGCCAGCAGCCTCGGACAGGGGGGCACCATATATTTT.

At least ten counts were recorded for this clonotype. This chain joins TRBV20-1 and TRBJ2-3; 9 positions match TRBD2. The CDR3 sequence is 15 residues long. The ends lost 1 base at V and 3 bases at J; junction bases unmatched: 5. Germline loops: CDR1 DFQATT, CDR2 SNEGSKA (reference sequence). CDR3 in DNA: TGCAGTGCTAGAGGGGGCGGGGGGGGTACAGATACGCAGTATTTT. Translated: CSARGGGGGTDTQYF.

V usage is TRBV6-2 or TRBV6-3 and J usage is TRBJ2-1; D ambiguous. CDR1 is MNHEY, CDR2 SVGEGT, per germline. The CDR3 is made up of 15 amino acids. Trimming removed 5 bases at V and 10 bases at J, with 21 bases between. The CDR3 sequence: CASSPRAEGNEEQFF. The CDR3 region has the DNA TGTGCCAGCAGTCCTCGGGCGGAAGGGAACGAGGAGCAGTTCTTC.

The chain is built from TRBV5-1 and TRBJ2-1, with TRBD2 matching over 12 bases. Germline V gene sequence: CDR1 SGHRS, CDR2 YFSETQ. The CDR3 has 16 residues. V shed 2 bases and J 5 bases; nucleotides not matched to a gene: 5. The CDR3 region has the DNA TGCGCCAGCAGCTTAAGACTAGCGGGAGTCAACAATGAGCAGTTCTTC. It yields the protein CASSLRLAGVNNEQFF.

The rearrangement joins TRBV5-1 to TRBJ2-7; tentatively, D is TRBD1 (6 bases). Germline CDR1 reads SGHRS; CDR2 reads YFSETQ. Trimming took 0 bases from V and 1 from J, leaving 11 bases between them. CDR3 length: 15 amino acids. Here the CDR3 reads CASSLARGSSYEQYF. DNA of the CDR3: TGCGCCAGCAGCTTGGCCAGGGGTAGTTCCTACGAGCAGTACTTC.

This clonotype showed up many times. With a much larger clone just one base away, this may be a read error. The chain carries TRBV20-1 and TRBJ2-5; 8 bases fit TRBD1. The V gene's germline CDR1 is DFQATT and CDR2 SNEGSKA (reference sequence). The length of the CDR3 is 12 residues. CDR3 amino acids: CSAQDRAETPYF. The CDR3 DNA sequence: TGCAGTGCCCAGGACAGGGCCGAGACCCCGTACTTC.

V is TRBV2 and J is TRBJ1-5; tentatively, D is TRBD1 (5 bases). Germline V gene lookup returns CDR1 SNHLY and CDR2 FYNNEI. This CDR3 has 13 residues. Between the trimmed V and J ends, which lost 10 bases and 8 bases, there was a span of 18 bases. CDR3: CATTSRDGEPQHF. The CDR3 DNA sequence: TGTGCCACTACGTCCCGGGACGGTGAGCCCCAGCATTTT.

V is TRBV5-1 and J is TRBJ2-1; D ambiguous. This CDR3 is built from 13 residues. Germline CDR1 reads SGHRS; CDR2 reads YFSETQ. V lost 0 bases, J lost 2 bases, and 3 bases lay in between. The CDR3 sequence: CASSLVAYNEQFF. The CDR3 nucleotides read TGCGCCAGCAGCTTGGTGGCCTACAATGAGCAGTTCTTC.

V is TRBV11-2 and J is TRBJ1-2; D perhaps matches TRBD1 (6 bases). The CDR3 spans 14 residues. Trimming removed 5 bases from V and 2 bases from J, with 12 bases in between. Germline lookup yields CDR1 SGHAT and CDR2 FQNNGV. The CDR3: CASSKRDTNYGYTF. For the CDR3, the DNA is TGTGCCAGCAGCAAACGGGACACAAACTATGGCTACACCTTC.

V and J are TRBV2 and TRBJ1-6; D call uncertain. The CDR3 runs 14 residues. CDR1 and CDR2 (germline): SNHLY, FYNNEI. V lost 3 bases and J 10 bases, leaving 13 bases between the germline ends. This chain's CDR3 is CASSDNGERSPLHF. CDR3 DNA sequence: TGTGCCAGCAGTGACAACGGGGAACGCTCACCCCTCCACTTT. The variable domain in full, with the rest retrieved from reference TRBV2 and TRBJ1-6, is EPEVTQTPSHQVTQMGQEVILRCVPISNHLYFYWYRQILGQKVEFLVSFYNNEISEKSEIFDDQFSVERPDGSNFTLKIRSTKLEDSAMYFCASSDNGERSPLHFGNGTRLTVT.

The gene calls are TRBV20-1 and TRBJ1-2; unclear D gene. This CDR3 region has 14 residues. Germline CDR1 is DFQATT and CDR2 is SNEGSKA (reference sequence). V was pared by 0 bases and J by 4 bases, with 12 bases between. The CDR3 loop reads CSARDIAAIYGYTF. The CDR3 DNA follows: TGCAGTGCTAGAGATATCGCAGCGATCTATGGCTACACCTTC.

Regarding this clonotype: A read error may produce the germline difference seen at one junction end. The rearrangement uses TRBV29-1 and TRBJ2-7; D unresolved. The CDR3 consists of 14 residues. Germline assignment: CDR1 SQVTM and CDR2 ANQGSEA. CDR3 in amino acids: CASSLAQANYEQYF. The CDR3 DNA reads TGTGCCAGCAGCTTAGCTCAGGCCAACTACGAGCAGTACTTC.

The chain recombines TRBV9 with TRBJ1-6; no definite D call. V dropped 0 bases and J dropped 10 bases, with 11 bases sitting between them. Germline lookup yields CDR1 SGDLS and CDR2 YYNGEE. This CDR3 contains 14 residues. DNA for the CDR3: TGTGCCAGCAGCGTAGAAGCGGGCGGGTCACCCCTCCACTTT. Encoded protein: CASSVEAGGSPLHF.

CDR3 in amino acids: CASSDFGGQETQYF. The CDR3 DNA reads TGTGCCAGCAGCGACTTCGGGGGTCAAGAGACCCAGTACTTC. The V gene is TRBV7-9, the J gene TRBJ2-5, with a tentative D call TRBD2 (6 bases). This CDR3 is 14 amino acids long. In germline, CDR1 is SEHNR, CDR2 FQNEAQ (reference sequence). V was trimmed by 5 bases and J by 2 bases, leaving 12 bases between them. Filled out from reference TRBV7-9 and TRBJ2-5, the complete variable domain reads DTGVSQNPRHKITKRGQNVTFRCDPISEHNRLYWYRQTLGQGPEFLTYFQNEAQLEKSRLLSDRFSAERPKGSFSTLEIQRTEQGDSAMYLCASSDFGGQETQYFGPGTRLLVL.